The rows below give T cell receptor beta chains drawn from one sample of a study of T cell repertoires in cytomegalovirus infection. TCRdb independently ran MiXCR on the reads; one entry per CDR3 protein. The data contain 680,000 or so distinct CDR3 sequences, roughly a third of them singletons. These TCRs are of unknown antigen specificity. Material: cultured PBMCs, obtained from culture after CMV antigen stimulation. The receptor set was obtained from a human donor in good health (CMV status not recorded). Some clones in this sample may be carry-over from other donors' samples. Each CDR3 is given with its conserved first and last residue. D genes are given only for firm matches. Clone size is not always given. Where it is, it says once, few, many or a class for expanded clones.

CDR3 DNA	CDR3 protein	D gene	clone size	J gene	V gene
TGTGCCAGCACCTTTGGAGCGGGAGCCCTGGCAGATACGCAGTATTTT	CASTFGAGALADTQYF	TRBD2	.	TRBJ2-3	TRBV11-2
TGTGCCAGCAACGCAGGGAATGAGCAGTTCTTC	CASNAGNEQFF	.	few	TRBJ2-1	TRBV6-2/TRBV6-3
TGTGCCAGCAGCTTAGGAGGCCAGACCAGCACAGATACGCAGTATTTT	CASSLGGQTSTDTQYF	.	few	TRBJ2-3	TRBV7-4
TGTGCCAGCAGTTACGGGACAGGGAGGGGGACTGAAGCTTTCTTT	CASSYGTGRGTEAFF	TRBD1	.	TRBJ1-1	TRBV6-5
TGTGCCAGCAGTTACTTACGGGGTCCAGACACTGAAGCTTTCTTT	CASSYLRGPDTEAFF	.	.	TRBJ1-1	TRBV6-2/TRBV6-3
TGCAGTGCCCAACCAGATAGCGGGAGACCCTACAATGAGCAGTTCTTC	CSAQPDSGRPYNEQFF	TRBD2	.	TRBJ2-1	TRBV20-1
TGTGCCACCCGGGGACGGATGAACACTGAAGCTTTCTTT	CATRGRMNTEAFF	.	few	TRBJ1-1	TRBV6-6
TGTGCCACCAGTGATGCTTCCGCGAGCGGGGGGGCTGGAGATACGCAGTATTTT	CATSDASASGGAGDTQYF	TRBD2	few	TRBJ2-3	TRBV24-1
TGTGCCAGCAGCAAAGGCCTCCGGGGTGGCCTCTACGAGCAGTACTTC	CASSKGLRGGLYEQYF	.	many	TRBJ2-7	TRBV7-2
TGCAGTGCTACCGAATCGGACTATGGCTACACCTTC	CSATESDYGYTF	.	.	TRBJ1-2	TRBV20-1
TGTGCCAGCAGTCCGCGACTAGCGCCTAAGGGAGGCAATGAGCAGTTCTTC	CASSPRLAPKGGNEQFF	TRBD2	few	TRBJ2-1	TRBV6-2/TRBV6-3
TGTGCCAGCAGCCCGCAGGGCTCCTACGAGCAGTACTTC	CASSPQGSYEQYF	.	many	TRBJ2-7	TRBV18
TGTGCCAGCAGCCCAAGGGAGGGGGCGAACTCACCCCTCCACTTT	CASSPREGANSPLHF	TRBD1	few	TRBJ1-6	TRBV27
TGTGCCAGCAGCTTAGCTCTAGCGGGGGGGACAGATACGCAGTATTTT	CASSLALAGGTDTQYF	TRBD2	many	TRBJ2-3	TRBV7-2
TGTGCCAGCAGTCAGACAGGGTCCTACGAGCAGTACTTC	CASSQTGSYEQYF	TRBD1	.	TRBJ2-7	TRBV28
TGTGCCAGCAGTTTTACAGGGTTCGGATCACCCCTCCACTTT	CASSFTGFGSPLHF	.	once	TRBJ1-6	TRBV27
TGTGCCAGCAGCCTGCAGGGCAGGGGGCTTTCAGATACGCAGTATTTT	CASSLQGRGLSDTQYF	TRBD1	few	TRBJ2-3	TRBV12-3/TRBV12-4
TGTGCCAGCAGTGAAACAAGTTCCTACACAGATACGCAGTATTTT	CASSETSSYTDTQYF	.	.	TRBJ2-3	TRBV2
TGCAGCCGCCCTAGCGGGGTCAAGGTCCACGAGCAGTACTTC	CSRPSGVKVHEQYF	TRBD2	.	TRBJ2-7	TRBV20-1
TGTGCCAGCAGTGAAACGGGACTAGCGGGAGGGAATGAGCAGTTCTTC	CASSETGLAGGNEQFF	TRBD2	.	TRBJ2-1	TRBV2
TGTGCCAGCAGTGAAGCTATAAGGGGAAATGAGCAGTTCTTC	CASSEAIRGNEQFF	.	.	TRBJ2-1	TRBV6-1
TGTGCCAGCAGTGTTCAGGGGAGAGGCACTGAAGCTTTCTTT	CASSVQGRGTEAFF	.	.	TRBJ1-1	TRBV12-3/TRBV12-4
TGTGCCAGCAGCTCGCTAGCGGGAGGGGCTGTAACCTACAATGAGCAGTTCTTC	CASSSLAGGAVTYNEQFF	TRBD2	few	TRBJ2-1	TRBV7-8
TGTGCCAGCAGTTACCTTAGCGGTAAAGAGACCCAGTACTTC	CASSYLSGKETQYF	.	.	TRBJ2-5	TRBV6-5
TGTGCCAGCAGCTCCAGCGGTCCCACAGATACGCAGTATTTT	CASSSSGPTDTQYF	.	many	TRBJ2-3	TRBV7-2
TGCAGTGCTAGAGAACTACGGGACAGCGATCAGCCCCAGCATTTT	CSARELRDSDQPQHF	TRBD1	once	TRBJ1-5	TRBV20-1
TGTGCCAGCAGCTTAGTTCAGACAGTAGACCAAGAGACCCAGTACTTC	CASSLVQTVDQETQYF	.	few	TRBJ2-5	TRBV7-9
TGTGCCAGCAGCTTAGGGGAGATCGATCAGCCCCAGCATTTT	CASSLGEIDQPQHF	.	few	TRBJ1-5	TRBV11-2
TGCAGTGCCCCGACAGGGGAGAGGTCACCCCTCCACTTT	CSAPTGERSPLHF	TRBD1	few	TRBJ1-6	TRBV20-1
TGTGCCAGGGACCACTCCTACGAGCAGTACTTC	CARDHSYEQYF	.	.	TRBJ2-7	TRBV19
TGCAGTGCTAGAGGGCCCGCTAATCAGCCCCAGCATTTT	CSARGPANQPQHF	.	.	TRBJ1-5	TRBV20-1
TGTGCCAGCAGCTTAGTAGGCGTGATTCACGGACCCTCTGGAAACACCATATATTTT	CASSLVGVIHGPSGNTIYF	.	many	TRBJ1-3	TRBV7-2
TGTGCCAGCAGCTTAGTTTCCCTATACGAGCAGTACTTC	CASSLVSLYEQYF	.	.	TRBJ2-7	TRBV11-2
TGTGCCAGCAGCTTAGTGGGCGGGAGAGGCGGGACTGAGCAGTTCTTC	CASSLVGGRGGTEQFF	TRBD2	.	TRBJ2-1	TRBV7-2
TGTGCCAGCAGCCCAGAGGGGGGGTACACTGAAGCTTTCTTT	CASSPEGGYTEAFF	.	many	TRBJ1-1	TRBV7-2
TGTGCCAGCAGCTCCGGGGGGACAACCCAAGAGACCCAGTACTTC	CASSSGGTTQETQYF	.	.	TRBJ2-5	TRBV11-2
TGTGCCATCAGCGCCGGTGGGAGCTATGGCTACACCTTC	CAISAGGSYGYTF	.	.	TRBJ1-2	TRBV10-3
TGTGCCAGCAGCTTTTGGGATGTGGAGCACACCATATATTTT	CASSFWDVEHTIYF	.	many	TRBJ1-3	TRBV7-2
TGTGCCAGTACCCAGGACGGTAACTATGGCTACACCTTC	CASTQDGNYGYTF	.	few	TRBJ1-2	TRBV19
TGCAGTGCCAATAAAAGGAGCTTAGCTGCGGGAAACACCATATATTTT	CSANKRSLAAGNTIYF	.	.	TRBJ1-3	TRBV20-1
TGTGCCAGCAGTTTAACGGATGAGCAGTTCTTC	CASSLTDEQFF	.	many	TRBJ2-1	TRBV12-3/TRBV12-4
TGCGCCAGCAGGGGGGCTAGCGGGAGAGCTCGCACAGATACGCAGTATTTT	CASRGASGRARTDTQYF	TRBD2	.	TRBJ2-3	TRBV4-1
TGTGCCAGCAGTCATTTCTCCACTGAAGCTTTCTTT	CASSHFSTEAFF	.	few	TRBJ1-1	TRBV7-6
TGTGCCAGCAGCTTAGCCGGGACAGGGGGCCCCTATGAGACCCAGTACTTC	CASSLAGTGGPYETQYF	TRBD1	few	TRBJ2-5	TRBV7-2
TGTGCCAGCAGCTTGGACATGACGGCAAATCAGCCCCAGCATTTT	CASSLDMTANQPQHF	.	few	TRBJ1-5	TRBV7-8
TGTGCCAGCAGTGAATATGAGGCGGCTAGCGGGAGTTCTAGCACAGATACGCAGTATTTT	CASSEYEAASGSSSTDTQYF	TRBD2	.	TRBJ2-3	TRBV25-1
TGTGCCACCAGTGCCGGAGGCGGGGGCAACAATCAGCCCCAGCATTTT	CATSAGGGGNNQPQHF	.	.	TRBJ1-5	TRBV24-1
TGTGCCAGCAGCTCAATTGGACAGGGAAGTACCTACGAGCAGTACTTC	CASSSIGQGSTYEQYF	TRBD1	many	TRBJ2-7	TRBV11-2